Listed here are 31 T cell receptor beta chains from one sample, sequenced in a study of shared clonotypes between healthy human individuals. Naive CD8 cells were CD45RO-negative, positively selected for CCR7, excluding terminally differentiated effector memory CD45RA+ cells. Produced via immunoSEQ multiplex PCR; TCRdb's table is partial and in-frame only. The table shows 2 million to 2.5 million clones, with more than 85% occurring only once. Sequenced sample: naive CD8+ T cells from PBMCs. These receptors all stem from a man younger than 35 in good health. Some clones in this sample may be carry-over from other donors' samples.

Points on this clone: An end of the junction does not agree with germline; a read error may underlie this. The chain is built from TRBV27 and TRBJ2-1; 11 positions match TRBD2. Germline loops: CDR1 MNHEY, CDR2 SMNVEV (reference sequence). The CDR3 totals 13 residues. CDR3 residues: CGTSGRPYNEQFF. The CDR3 DNA is TGCGGGACTAGCGGAAGACCCTACAATGAGCAGTTCTTC.

CDR3 DNA: TGTGCCAGCAGTTTCCCGGGGCGGGAAGCGACCTACGAGCAGTACTTC. This translates into CASSFPGREATYEQYF. The chain recombines TRBV6-6 with TRBJ2-7; D is perhaps TRBD2 (6 bases). The CDR3 extends over 16 amino acids. Trimming took off 4 bases at V and 2 bases at J, with 18 bases between the two ends. Germline lookup yields CDR1 MNHNY and CDR2 SVGAGI (reference sequence).

The chain combines TRBV19 with TRBJ1-1; the D is unclear. V was cut by 4 bases and J by 5 bases, with 14 bases left in between. The CDR3 spans 14 residues. Germline CDR1 is LNHDA and CDR2 is SQIVND (reference sequence). The CDR3 sequence: CASSTGPLGTEAFF. The CDR3 bases are TGTGCCAGTAGTACGGGCCCGTTAGGGACTGAAGCTTTCTTT.

The chain links TRBV27 to TRBJ2-1; 10 bases are shared with TRBD2. Trimming took 0 bases from V and 8 from J; bases not matched to a gene: 4. CDR1 is MNHEY and CDR2 is SMNVEV in the germline V gene (reference sequence). The CDR3 is 15 residues long. The CDR3: CASSLSPSGSDEQFF. The CDR3, as DNA: TGTGCCAGCAGTTTATCACCTAGCGGGAGCGATGAGCAGTTCTTC.

The chain joins TRBV28 to TRBJ1-5; the D is unclear. Trimming took off 3 bases at V and 6 bases at J, with 9 bases between the two ends. There are 13 residues in the CDR3. From germline, CDR1 is MDHEN and CDR2 SYDVKM. The CDR3 region is CASSFRRGQPQHF. The CDR3 DNA is TGTGCCAGCAGTTTCCGTCGGGGTCAGCCCCAGCATTTT.

CDR3 protein: CASSQGAYTEAFF. In DNA, the CDR3 is TGCGCCAGCAGCCAAGGGGCTTACACTGAAGCTTTCTTT. The rearrangement links TRBV4-3 to TRBJ1-1; D uncertain. Germline-derived CDR1 and CDR2 are LGHNA and YSLEER. Between the trimmed V and J ends, which lost 1 base and 3 bases, there was a span of 6 bases. The CDR3 consists of 13 residues.

The chain recombines TRBV7-2 with TRBJ2-7; either TRBD1 or TRBD2 may fit D (5 bases each). Germline V CDR1 and CDR2: SGHTA, FQGNSA. The V and J ends lost 5 bases and 3 bases respectively, with 14 bases between them. The CDR3 is 14 amino acids. This chain's CDR3 is CASSPPTGLYEQYF. CDR3 DNA sequence: TGTGCCAGCAGCCCACCCACGGGGCTCTACGAGCAGTACTTC.

The CDR3: CASSLPFSGSPSYNEQFF. The CDR3 coding sequence is TGTGCCAGCAGCTTGCCTTTTAGCGGGAGCCCCTCCTACAATGAGCAGTTCTTC. This sequence joins TRBV5-4 and TRBJ2-1; 9 bases align to TRBD2. The CDR3 sequence is 18 residues long. Germline trimming cut 1 base from V and 0 bases from J; bases unmatched to any gene: 8. Germline V lookup: CDR1 SGHNT, CDR2 YYREEE (reference sequence).

Concerning this clone: Other nucleotide sequences from this sample produce the same CDR3. The chain uses TRBV5-4 and TRBJ2-1; no definite D call. Germline V lookup: CDR1 SGHNT, CDR2 YYREEE (reference sequence). The CDR3 runs 11 residues. Trimming shortened V by 0 bases and J by 9 bases, and 4 bases separated the two germline ends. DNA for the CDR3: TGTGCCAGCAGCTTGGGGACTGAGCAGTTCTTC. Residues: CASSLGTEQFF.

This CDR3 is CATSRDLELGTYNEQFF. CDR3 nucleotides: TGTGCCACCAGCAGAGATTTGGAGCTGGGCACCTACAATGAGCAGTTCTTC. This chain joins TRBV15 and TRBJ2-1; D is undetermined. Deletions cut 0 bases from V and 2 bases from J, with 14 bases between. CDR3 length: 17 amino acids. Germline CDR1 LNHNV, CDR2 YYDKDF (reference sequence).

The genes are TRBV11-2 and TRBJ2-5; 11 bases agree with TRBD2. J lost 8 bases, V lost 5 bases, and 13 bases had no gene match. The CDR3 loop spans 16 amino acids. Germline V lookup: CDR1 SGHAT, CDR2 FQNNGV. CDR3 region: CASSLLAGESLETQYF. In nucleotides, the CDR3 is TGTGCCAGCAGCCTACTAGCGGGAGAATCTCTGGAAACCCAGTACTTC.

This clone was seen only a few times. The chain links TRBV4-1 to TRBJ1-1; tentative D call: TRBD1 (5 bases). Germline CDR1 and CDR2: MGHRA and YSYEKL. The V end was cut by 4 bases, the J end by 5 bases, with 17 bases between. This CDR3 has 15 residues. In DNA, the CDR3 is TGCGCCAGCAGCCCAAGTTTGGGGGTACGAACTGAAGCTTTCTTT. It codes for CASSPSLGVRTEAFF.

The chain links TRBV7-9 to TRBJ2-2; 7 bases line up with TRBD1. The J segment lost 6 bases and the V segment lost 5 bases, leaving 3 bases of the junction unmatched. CDR3 length equals 13 residues. The germline V gene has CDR1 SEHNR and CDR2 FQNEAQ (reference sequence). CDR3 amino acids: CASSDRAPGELFF. The CDR3 region has the DNA TGTGCCAGCAGCGACAGGGCCCCCGGGGAGCTGTTTTTT.

The rearrangement uses TRBV5-8 and TRBJ2-1; perhaps D is TRBD1 or TRBD2 (5 bases each). The length of the CDR3 is 15 residues. Germline loops: CDR1 SGHTS, CDR2 YDEGEE. Trimming removed 0 bases at V and 6 bases at J, with 13 bases between. The CDR3 is CASSLVGARGNEQFF. The CDR3 DNA is TGTGCCAGCAGCTTGGTTGGGGCGAGGGGCAATGAGCAGTTCTTC. The whole variable domain, remainder taken from reference TRBV5-8 and TRBJ2-1, is EAGVTQSPTHLIKTRGQQATLRCSPISGHTSVYWYQQALGLGLQFLLWYDEGEERNRGNFPPRFSGRQFPNYSSELNVNALELEDSALYLCASSLVGARGNEQFFGPGTRLTVL.

In this sample, this clone turned up once. The chain couples TRBV11-2 to TRBJ1-1, with 9 bases aligning to TRBD1. The CDR3 is 16 residues long. Looked up from germline, CDR1 is SGHAT and CDR2 is FQNNGV. V lost 4 bases, J lost 6 bases, and 12 bases stayed unmatched. CDR3 nucleotides: TGTGCCAGCAGCTGGCTTAGGGCCGGGACAGGGCCTGAAGCTTTCTTT. This codes for CASSWLRAGTGPEAFF.

This sequence joins TRBV7-3 and TRBJ2-5; 7 positions agree with TRBD2. Trimming took 4 bases from V and 6 from J; bases not matched to a gene: 14. CDR3 length: 16 amino acids. Germline V gene lookup returns CDR1 SGHTA and CDR2 FQGTGA. CDR3 sequence (DNA): TGTGCCAGCAGCTGCGCCTGGGACTACACAGTGAAGACCCAGTACTTC. It yields the protein CASSCAWDYTVKTQYF.

This chain uses TRBV5-6 with TRBJ2-2, with 11 nucleotides matching TRBD1. From germline, CDR1 is SGHDT and CDR2 YYEEEE. The CDR3 length is 15 residues. The trim removed 4 bases at V and 4 bases at J, leaving 3 bases unmatched. The CDR3 DNA sequence: TGTGCCAGCAGCCCCGGGACAGGGGGCACCGGGGAGCTGTTTTTT. Residues: CASSPGTGGTGELFF.

This sequence joins TRBV4-1 and TRBJ2-7; 9 nucleotides line up with TRBD2. Germline V gene lookup returns CDR1 MGHRA and CDR2 YSYEKL. The CDR3 extends over 15 amino acids. The junction had 4 bases not matched to a gene; V was cut back by 1 base and J by 3 bases. CDR3 nucleotide sequence: TGCGCCAGCAGCCAAGGTAGCGGGAGAAGCTACGAGCAGTACTTC. Translation: CASSQGSGRSYEQYF.

Note on this clone: The same CDR3 is also encoded by other DNA sequences in this sample. The chain is built from TRBV28 and TRBJ2-5; D gene ambiguous. V shed 3 bases and J shed 5 bases, with 10 bases lying between them. The germline CDR1 and CDR2 sequences are MDHEN and SYDVKM. This CDR3 spans 13 amino acids. The DNA of the CDR3 is TGTGCCAGCAGTTTCGGTGGTGGGGAGACCCAGTACTTC. It yields the protein CASSFGGGETQYF.

The chain joins TRBV10-3 to TRBJ2-1; TRBD1 matches 7 bases. V trimming: 7 bases; J trimming: 3 bases; junction bases outside the gene matches: 9. Germline CDR1 and CDR2: ENHRY and SYGVKD. The CDR3 loop spans 15 amino acids. CDR3 coding DNA: TGTGCCATCAACGAGGGGGCTTTAAACTACAATGAGCAGTTCTTC. As protein: CAINEGALNYNEQFF.

The chain combines TRBV27 with TRBJ1-4, with D hard to call. Trimming shortened V by 11 bases and J by 5 bases, and 15 bases separated the two germline ends. The CDR3 is made up of 13 amino acids. Germline V gene lookup returns CDR1 MNHEY and CDR2 SMNVEV (reference sequence). The chain's CDR3 is CAAGIKGNEKLFF. The DNA of the CDR3 is TGTGCCGCGGGAATCAAGGGCAATGAAAAACTGTTTTTT.

J is TRBJ2-3 and V is TRBV9; TRBD2 agrees at 8 bases. Germline assignment: CDR1 SGDLS and CDR2 YYNGEE. The CDR3 loop spans 15 amino acids. Unmatched junction bases numbered 6, after V lost 3 bases and J lost 3 bases. CDR3 coding DNA: TGTGCCAGCAGCGGAAGCGGGAGAGTAACAGATACGCAGTATTTT. It yields the protein CASSGSGRVTDTQYF. The full variable domain, in which reference TRBV9 and TRBJ2-3 provide the parts outside the CDR3, is DSGVTQTPKHLITATGQRVTLRCSPRSGDLSVYWYQQSLDQGLQFLIQYYNGEERAKGNILERFSAQQFPDLHSELNLSSLELGDSALYFCASSGSGRVTDTQYFGPGTRLTVL.

The chain combines TRBV27 with TRBJ1-4; D is perhaps TRBD1 (5 bases). CDR1 and CDR2 (germline): MNHEY, SMNVEV (reference sequence). CDR3 length: 15 residues. Trimming pared 6 bases from V and 13 bases from J, leaving 24 bases between. The CDR3 DNA is TGTGCCAGCAGCCCCGGGGCCGCGGGGTGGGGGTTACTGTTTTTT. This codes for CASSPGAAGWGLLFF. The full variable domain, in which reference TRBV27 and TRBJ1-4 provide the parts outside the CDR3, is EAQVTQNPRYLITVTGKKLTVTCSQNMNHEYMSWYRQDPGLGLRQIYYSMNVEVTDKGDVPEGYKVSRKEKRNFPLILESPSPNQTSLYFCASSPGAAGWGLLFFGSGTQLSVL.

V gene TRBV4-1 combines with J gene TRBJ2-2; 7 bases line up with TRBD2. The J segment lost 5 bases and the V segment lost 4 bases, leaving 10 bases of the junction unmatched. Germline lookup yields CDR1 MGHRA and CDR2 YSYEKL. The CDR3 runs to 16 residues. This chain's CDR3 is CASSLLAEGVTGELFF. The CDR3 nucleotides read TGCGCCAGCAGCCTTCTAGCGGAAGGTGTAACCGGGGAGCTGTTTTTT.

This chain connects TRBV6-5 to TRBJ1-4; D possibly corresponds to TRBD1 (6 bases). With 0 bases removed from V and 0 bases from J, the gap between germline ends came to 8 bases. Germline CDR1 MNHEY, CDR2 SVGAGI. This CDR3 is 16 amino acids long. This CDR3 reads CASSYSPGATNEKLFF. In DNA form, the CDR3 reads TGTGCCAGCAGTTACTCGCCAGGGGCAACTAATGAAAAACTGTTTTTT.

The J gene is TRBJ1-1, the V gene TRBV6-6; 10 positions agree with TRBD1. V dropped 7 bases and J dropped 3; count of bases not matched to a gene: 11. The CDR3 is 16 residues long. Germline-derived CDR1 and CDR2 are MNHNY and SVGAGI (reference sequence). CDR3 protein: CASTEGTGDLDTEAFF. CDR3 in DNA: TGTGCCAGCACCGAGGGGACAGGGGATTTGGACACTGAAGCTTTCTTT.

V is TRBV4-3 and J is TRBJ2-1; perhaps TRBD2 as D (6 bases). CDR1 and CDR2 from the germline V gene are LGHNA and YSLEER. This CDR3 has 14 amino acids. The ends were cut back, 0 bases at V and 10 bases at J, with 13 bases in the middle. CDR3 in DNA: TGCGCCAGCAGCCAAGATCTAGGAGGGGTGGAGCAGTTCTTC. Protein sequence: CASSQDLGGVEQFF.

The gene calls are TRBV5-6 and TRBJ2-5; weak D call: TRBD2 (6 bases). Trimming removed 2 bases at V and 4 bases at J, with 12 bases between. This CDR3 has 14 residues. Looked up from germline, CDR1 is SGHDT and CDR2 is YYEEEE. For the CDR3, the DNA is TGTGCCAGCAGCTTTCTGACTAGTGGAGAGACCCAGTACTTC. Amino acids: CASSFLTSGETQYF. Variable domain in full (rest from reference TRBV5-6 and TRBJ2-5): DAGVTQSPTHLIKTRGQQVTLRCSPKSGHDTVSWYQQALGQGPQFIFQYYEEEERQRGNFPDRFSGHQFPNYSSELNVNALLLGDSALYLCASSFLTSGETQYFGPGTRLLVL.

The chain carries TRBV6-6 and TRBJ2-1; D call uncertain. Germline V gene data show CDR1 as MNHNY and CDR2 as SVGAGI (reference sequence). CDR3 length equals 13 residues. The germline V and J ends were trimmed by 1 base and 9 bases, with 10 bases remaining between them. The CDR3 bases are TGTGCCAGCAGTTACTTGGTGCGAGGTGAGCAGTTCTTC. This gives the protein CASSYLVRGEQFF.

The chain combines TRBV19 with TRBJ2-7; a possible D gene is TRBD1 (6 bases). Trimming stripped 3 bases from V and 6 bases from J, with 12 bases between. CDR3 length: 13 amino acids. In germline, CDR1 is LNHDA, CDR2 SQIVND (reference sequence). CDR3 loop: CASSMTSGVEQYF. Written as DNA, the CDR3 is TGTGCCAGTAGTATGACCTCAGGGGTCGAGCAGTACTTC. The full variable domain, its missing parts supplied by reference TRBV19 and TRBJ2-7, is DGGITQSPKYLFRKEGQNVTLSCEQNLNHDAMYWYRQDPGQGLRLIYYSQIVNDFQKGDIAEGYSVSREKKESFPLTVTSAQKNPTAFYLCASSMTSGVEQYFGPGTRLTVT.

V usage is TRBV9 and J usage is TRBJ2-7, with 11 bases fitting TRBD2. Unmatched junction bases numbered 5, after V lost 0 bases and J lost 6 bases. Germline V CDR1 and CDR2: SGDLS, YYNGEE. The CDR3 totals 15 residues. CDR3 amino acids: CASSVDLLAGGEQYF. CDR3 DNA sequence: TGTGCCAGCAGCGTAGACCTCCTAGCGGGAGGCGAGCAGTACTTC.